Included here is one TCR beta chain sequence, with context. Its antigen is undetermined. Stem cell-like memory, regulatory, central memory and naive CD4+ cells were sorted via CD45RO/CCR7/CD25/CD127/CD95/CD27. Expressed TCRB transcripts were sequenced after all isolated RNA was converted to cDNA. The protocol was immunoSEQ multiplex PCR, while the TCRdb copy is restricted to in-frame clones and leaves out a portion. The profile shows more than 250,000 clones, about 20% of them singletons. The data were obtained in a study of beta chain features in type 1 diabetes. Study-level background: Cell yields, gender and age were similar in healthy donors and patients.

Study observations and caveats: The naive, central memory and Treg TCRB repertoires looked more alike in patients than they did in healthy donors. TCRB CDR3s from Type 1 diabetes patients were moderately but significantly shorter in all four CD4+ subsets. For type 1 diabetes patients, VDJ junctions showed fewer insertions and more deletions.

From germline, CDR1 is MDHEN and CDR2 SYDVKM. The CDR3 contains 12 residues. Trimming removed 6 bases from V and 9 bases from J; junction bases left unmatched: 5. This receptor was obtained from a woman in her forties with type 1 diabetes. Sequencing was performed on naive CD4+ T cells from blood. The genes are TRBV28 and TRBJ2-1, with 7 bases lining up with TRBD1. In nucleotides, the CDR3 is TGTGCCAGCAGCCAACAGGGGTTTGAGCAGTTCTTC. As protein: CASSQQGFEQFF.